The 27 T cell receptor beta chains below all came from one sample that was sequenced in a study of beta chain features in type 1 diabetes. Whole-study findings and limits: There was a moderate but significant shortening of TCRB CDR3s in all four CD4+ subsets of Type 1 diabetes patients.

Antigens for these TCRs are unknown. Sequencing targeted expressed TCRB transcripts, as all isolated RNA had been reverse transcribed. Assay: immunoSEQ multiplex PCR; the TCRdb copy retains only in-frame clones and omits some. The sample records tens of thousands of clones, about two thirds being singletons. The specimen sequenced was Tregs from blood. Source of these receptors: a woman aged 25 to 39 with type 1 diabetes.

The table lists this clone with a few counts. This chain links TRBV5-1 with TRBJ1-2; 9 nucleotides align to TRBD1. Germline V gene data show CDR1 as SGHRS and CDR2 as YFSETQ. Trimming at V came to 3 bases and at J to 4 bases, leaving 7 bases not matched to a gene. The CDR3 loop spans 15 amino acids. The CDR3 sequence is CASSSAGTGSYGYTF. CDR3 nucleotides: TGCGCCAGCAGCTCAGCCGGGACAGGGTCCTATGGCTACACCTTC.

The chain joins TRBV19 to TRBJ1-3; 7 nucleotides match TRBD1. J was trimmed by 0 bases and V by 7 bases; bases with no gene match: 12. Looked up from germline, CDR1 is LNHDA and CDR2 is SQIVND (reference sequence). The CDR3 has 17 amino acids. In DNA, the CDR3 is TGTGCCAGTAATGCCCGGGACAGTCCGAGCTCTGGAAACACCATATATTTT. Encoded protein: CASNARDSPSSGNTIYF.

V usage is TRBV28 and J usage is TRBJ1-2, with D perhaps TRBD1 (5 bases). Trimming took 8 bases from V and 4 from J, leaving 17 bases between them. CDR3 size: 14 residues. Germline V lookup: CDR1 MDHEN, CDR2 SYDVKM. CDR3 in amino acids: CASLQGGEAYGYTF. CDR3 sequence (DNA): TGTGCCAGCCTTCAAGGAGGGGAGGCCTATGGCTACACCTTC.

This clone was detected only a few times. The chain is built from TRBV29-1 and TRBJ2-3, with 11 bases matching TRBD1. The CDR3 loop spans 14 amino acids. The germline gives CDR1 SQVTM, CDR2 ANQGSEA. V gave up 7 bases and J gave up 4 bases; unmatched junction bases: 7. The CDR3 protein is CSAGPGQGADTQYF. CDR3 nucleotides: TGCAGCGCTGGGCCGGGACAGGGGGCAGATACGCAGTATTTT.

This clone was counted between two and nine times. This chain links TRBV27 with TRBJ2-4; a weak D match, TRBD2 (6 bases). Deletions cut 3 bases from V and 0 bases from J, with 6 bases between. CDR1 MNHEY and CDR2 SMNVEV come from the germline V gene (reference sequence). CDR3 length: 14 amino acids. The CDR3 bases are TGTGCCAGCAGTTTCGGGGGAGCCAAAAACATTCAGTACTTC. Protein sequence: CASSFGGAKNIQYF.

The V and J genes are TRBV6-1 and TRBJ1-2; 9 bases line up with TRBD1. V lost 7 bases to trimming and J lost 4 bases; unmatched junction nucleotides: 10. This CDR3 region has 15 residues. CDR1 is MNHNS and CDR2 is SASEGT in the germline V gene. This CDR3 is CASITRGDRAYGYTF. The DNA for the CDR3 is TGTGCCAGCATTACACGAGGGGACAGGGCCTATGGCTACACCTTC.

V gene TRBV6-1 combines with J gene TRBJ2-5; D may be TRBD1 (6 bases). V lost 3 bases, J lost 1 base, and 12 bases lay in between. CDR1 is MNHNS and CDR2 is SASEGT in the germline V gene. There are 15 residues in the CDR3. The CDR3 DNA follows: TGTGCCAGCAGTGACACGTGGGGGCCCCAAGAGACCCAGTACTTC. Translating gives CASSDTWGPQETQYF.

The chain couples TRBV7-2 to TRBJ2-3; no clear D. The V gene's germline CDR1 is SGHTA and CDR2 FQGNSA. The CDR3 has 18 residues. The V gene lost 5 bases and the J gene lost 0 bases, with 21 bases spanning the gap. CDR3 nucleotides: TGTGCCAGCAGCGTTGAGTTCTGGGCGCCCACTAGCACAGATACGCAGTATTTT. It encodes CASSVEFWAPTSTDTQYF.

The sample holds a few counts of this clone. CDR3 region: CSASSMETQYF. CDR3 DNA sequence: TGCAGTGCTAGTAGCATGGAGACCCAGTACTTC. The V call is TRBV20-1, the J call TRBJ2-5, with unresolved D. The CDR3 has 11 amino acids. Trimming left V 3 bases short and J 5 bases short, with 7 bases between. Germline CDR1 DFQATT, CDR2 SNEGSKA (reference sequence).

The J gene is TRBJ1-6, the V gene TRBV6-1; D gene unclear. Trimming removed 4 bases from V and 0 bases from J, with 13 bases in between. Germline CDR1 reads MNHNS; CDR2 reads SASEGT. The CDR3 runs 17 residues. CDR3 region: CASSGYKSSSYNSPLHF. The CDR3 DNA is TGTGCCAGCAGTGGATATAAGTCTAGCTCCTATAATTCACCCCTCCACTTT.

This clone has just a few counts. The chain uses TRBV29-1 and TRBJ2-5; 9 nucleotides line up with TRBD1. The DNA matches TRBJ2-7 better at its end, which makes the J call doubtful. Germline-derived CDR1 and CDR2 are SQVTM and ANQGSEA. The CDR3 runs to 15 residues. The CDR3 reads CSVGREGQGPGEQYF. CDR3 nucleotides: TGCAGCGTAGGGAGGGAGGGACAGGGACCGGGCGAGCAGTACTTC.

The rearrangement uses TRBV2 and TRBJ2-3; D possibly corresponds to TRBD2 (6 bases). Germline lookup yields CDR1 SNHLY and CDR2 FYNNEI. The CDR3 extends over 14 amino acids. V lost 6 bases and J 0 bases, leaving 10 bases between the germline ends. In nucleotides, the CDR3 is TGTGCCAGCAGGCCGGGAGTCAGCACAGATACGCAGTATTTT. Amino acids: CASRPGVSTDTQYF.

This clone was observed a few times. CDR3 residues: CASTYGKNTGELFF. The CDR3 nucleotides read TGTGCCAGCACCTACGGGAAGAACACCGGGGAGCTGTTTTTT. The chain uses TRBV7-9 and TRBJ2-2; maybe TRBD2 (5 bases). Per the germline V gene, CDR1 is SEHNR and CDR2 is FQNEAQ (reference sequence). Trimming stripped 7 bases from V and 1 base from J, with 10 bases between. The CDR3 is made up of 14 amino acids.

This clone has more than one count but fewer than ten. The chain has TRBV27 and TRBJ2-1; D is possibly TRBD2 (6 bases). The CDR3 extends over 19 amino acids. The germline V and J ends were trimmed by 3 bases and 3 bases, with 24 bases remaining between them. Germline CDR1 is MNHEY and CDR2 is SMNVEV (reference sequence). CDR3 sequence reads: CASSLQYGGMGDLYNEQFF. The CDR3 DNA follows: TGTGCCAGCAGTTTGCAGTACGGCGGGATGGGTGACCTCTACAATGAGCAGTTCTTC.

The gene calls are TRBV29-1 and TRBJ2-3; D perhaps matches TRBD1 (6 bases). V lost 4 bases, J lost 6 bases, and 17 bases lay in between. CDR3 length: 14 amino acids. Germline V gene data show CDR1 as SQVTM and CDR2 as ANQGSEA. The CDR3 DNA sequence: TGCAGCGTTGTTGGGCAGGGGCAACGCGATACGCAGTATTTT. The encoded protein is CSVVGQGQRDTQYF.

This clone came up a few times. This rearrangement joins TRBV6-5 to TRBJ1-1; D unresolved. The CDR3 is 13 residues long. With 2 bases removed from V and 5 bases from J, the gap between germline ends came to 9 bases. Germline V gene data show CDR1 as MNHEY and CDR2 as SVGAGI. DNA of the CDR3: TGTGCCAGCAGTTACCTTGGCTGGACTGAAGCTTTCTTT. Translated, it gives CASSYLGWTEAFF.

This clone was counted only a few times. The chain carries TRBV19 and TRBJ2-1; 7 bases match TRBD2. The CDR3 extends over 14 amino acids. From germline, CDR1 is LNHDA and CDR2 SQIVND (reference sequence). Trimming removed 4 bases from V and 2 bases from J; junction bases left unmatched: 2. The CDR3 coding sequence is TGTGCCAGTAGTAGCGGGAGTACCTACAATGAGCAGTTCTTC. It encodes CASSSGSTYNEQFF.

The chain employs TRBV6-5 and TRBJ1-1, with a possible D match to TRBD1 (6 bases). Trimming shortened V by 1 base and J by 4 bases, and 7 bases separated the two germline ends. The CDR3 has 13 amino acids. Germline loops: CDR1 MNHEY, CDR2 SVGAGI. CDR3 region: CASSYLGATEAFF. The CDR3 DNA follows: TGTGCCAGCAGTTACTTGGGGGCCACTGAAGCTTTCTTT.

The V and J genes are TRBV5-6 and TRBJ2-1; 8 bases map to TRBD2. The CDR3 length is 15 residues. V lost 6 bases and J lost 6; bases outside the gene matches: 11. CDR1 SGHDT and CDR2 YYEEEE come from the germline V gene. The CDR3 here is CASKSTSGLSNEQFF. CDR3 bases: TGTGCCAGCAAAAGCACTAGCGGCCTGTCCAATGAGCAGTTCTTC.

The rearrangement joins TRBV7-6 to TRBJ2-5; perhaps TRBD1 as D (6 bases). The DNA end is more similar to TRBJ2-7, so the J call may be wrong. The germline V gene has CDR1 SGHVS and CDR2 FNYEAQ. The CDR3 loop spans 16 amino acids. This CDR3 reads CASSLLGRGDSYEQYF. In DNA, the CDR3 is TGTGCCAGCAGCTTATTGGGCAGGGGAGACTCCTACGAGCAGTACTTC.

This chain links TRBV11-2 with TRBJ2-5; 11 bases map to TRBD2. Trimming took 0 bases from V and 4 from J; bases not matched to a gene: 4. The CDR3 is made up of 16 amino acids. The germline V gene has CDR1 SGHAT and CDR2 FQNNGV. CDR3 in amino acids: CASSLEVAGGLETQYF. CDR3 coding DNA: TGTGCCAGCAGCTTAGAGGTAGCGGGAGGGCTAGAGACCCAGTACTTC.

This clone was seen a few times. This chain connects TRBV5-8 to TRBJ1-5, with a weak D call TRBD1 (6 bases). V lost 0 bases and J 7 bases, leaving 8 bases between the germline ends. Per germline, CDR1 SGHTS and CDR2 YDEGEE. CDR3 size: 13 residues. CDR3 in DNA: TGTGCCAGCAGCTTGGTCAGGGGCCAGCCCCAGCATTTT. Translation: CASSLVRGQPQHF.

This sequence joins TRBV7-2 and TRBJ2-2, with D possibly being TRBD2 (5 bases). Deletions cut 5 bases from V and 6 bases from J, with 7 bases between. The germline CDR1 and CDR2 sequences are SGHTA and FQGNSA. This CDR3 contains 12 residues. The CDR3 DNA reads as TGTGCCAGCAGCCCCGGGGCCGGGGAGCTGTTTTTT. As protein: CASSPGAGELFF.

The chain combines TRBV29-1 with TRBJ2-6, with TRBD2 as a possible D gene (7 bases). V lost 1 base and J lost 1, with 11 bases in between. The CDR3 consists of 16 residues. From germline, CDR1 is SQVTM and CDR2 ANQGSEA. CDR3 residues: CSVEAGGVSGANVLTF. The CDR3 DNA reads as TGCAGCGTTGAAGCGGGGGGCGTATCTGGGGCCAACGTCCTGACTTTC.

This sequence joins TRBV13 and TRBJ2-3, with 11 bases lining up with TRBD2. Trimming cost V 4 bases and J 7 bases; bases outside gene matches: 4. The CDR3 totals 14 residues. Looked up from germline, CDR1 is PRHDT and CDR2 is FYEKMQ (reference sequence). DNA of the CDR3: TGTGCCAGCAGCTCAGTAGCGGGGGGGAATACGCAGTATTTT. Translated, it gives CASSSVAGGNTQYF.

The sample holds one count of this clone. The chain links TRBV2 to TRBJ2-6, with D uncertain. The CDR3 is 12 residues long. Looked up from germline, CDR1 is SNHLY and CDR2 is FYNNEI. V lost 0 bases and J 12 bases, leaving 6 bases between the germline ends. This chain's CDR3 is CASSEAPSVLTF. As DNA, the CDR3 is TGTGCCAGCAGTGAAGCGCCGAGCGTCCTGACTTTC.

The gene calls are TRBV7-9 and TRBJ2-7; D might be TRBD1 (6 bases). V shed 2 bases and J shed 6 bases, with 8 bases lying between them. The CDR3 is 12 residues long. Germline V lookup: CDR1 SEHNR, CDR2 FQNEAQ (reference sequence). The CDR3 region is CASSLQGFEQYF. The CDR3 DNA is TGTGCCAGCAGCTTACAGGGGTTCGAGCAGTACTTC.